The 11 T cell receptor beta chains in this list originate from one sample, sequenced in a study of siplizumab effects on memory and regulatory T cells. Produced via immunoSEQ multiplex PCR; TCRdb's table is partial and in-frame only. The table has 98,000 or so clones, nearly 95% seen once. The sample was Tregs sorted from blood. The receptor set was obtained from a human donor in good health.

The rearrangement links TRBV6-6 to TRBJ2-7; TRBD2 matches 8 bases. CDR3 length: 12 residues. V lost 7 bases, J lost 7 bases, and 6 bases stayed unmatched. The germline CDR1 and CDR2 sequences are MNHNY and SVGAGI (reference sequence). DNA for the CDR3: TGTGCCAGCACAAGAGCGGGAGAAGAGCAGTACTTC. Translation: CASTRAGEEQYF.

V usage is TRBV6-5 and J usage is TRBJ1-2; D uncertain. The CDR3 has 12 amino acids. Trimming cost V 7 bases and J 8 bases, with 14 bases left between them. Per the germline V gene, CDR1 is MNHEY and CDR2 is SVGAGI. The chain's CDR3 is CASTTVGTGYTF. The CDR3 region has the DNA TGTGCCAGCACGACGGTGGGAACCGGCTACACCTTC.

This chain uses TRBV6-1 with TRBJ2-3; tentative D call: TRBD2 (6 bases). Germline CDR1 and CDR2: MNHNS and SASEGT. The CDR3 consists of 14 residues. The germline V and J ends were trimmed by 10 bases and 7 bases, with 21 bases remaining between them. For the CDR3, the DNA is TGTGCCACCCAACACTCGGCGGGAACCCATACGCAGTATTTT. Translating gives CATQHSAGTHTQYF.

The rearrangement joins TRBV10-1 to TRBJ1-1; 7 nucleotides match TRBD1. V gave up 5 bases and J gave up 6 bases; unmatched junction bases: 9. The CDR3 extends over 14 amino acids. CDR1 is WNHNN, CDR2 SYGVQD, per germline (reference sequence). The CDR3 loop is CASSWDSGVSEAFF. CDR3 coding DNA: TGCGCCAGCAGTTGGGACAGCGGGGTATCTGAAGCTTTCTTT.

This clone was observed once. This rearrangement joins TRBV6-5 to TRBJ1-1; D possibly corresponds to TRBD1 (5 bases). Germline CDR1 and CDR2: MNHEY and SVGAGI. CDR3 length: 15 residues. Trimming took off 1 base at V and 5 bases at J, with 14 bases between the two ends. The CDR3 bases are TGTGCCAGCAGTTACTGGGGACGCGGGAAAACTGAAGCTTTCTTT. Protein: CASSYWGRGKTEAFF.

This chain's CDR3 is CASSLKAGTEQYF. In nucleotides, the CDR3 is TGTGCCAGCAGCCTAAAGGCAGGAACCGAGCAGTACTTC. V gene TRBV7-3 combines with J gene TRBJ2-7; D not resolved. Germline V gene data show CDR1 as SGHTA and CDR2 as FQGTGA. CDR3 length: 13 amino acids. Trimming pared 5 bases from V and 6 bases from J, leaving 14 bases between.

In regard to this clone: The sample contains more than one DNA sequence encoding this CDR3. The genes are TRBV6-1 and TRBJ1-5; a weak D match, TRBD1 (5 bases). Germline-derived CDR1 and CDR2 are MNHNS and SASEGT. V was clipped by 4 bases and J by 7 bases, with 11 bases between them. This CDR3 comprises 13 residues. The DNA of the CDR3 is TGTGCCAGCAGTGTCGGGGGAGGCCAGCCCCAGCATTTT. Translated, it gives CASSVGGGQPQHF.

The CDR3 coding sequence is TGCGCCAGCAGCTTCGAAGGTAACTATGGCTACACCTTC. Its protein product is CASSFEGNYGYTF. The J gene is TRBJ1-2, the V gene TRBV5-1; D is uncertain. The germline V and J ends were trimmed by 2 bases and 1 base, with 6 bases remaining between them. Germline loops: CDR1 SGHRS, CDR2 YFSETQ. This CDR3 has 13 amino acids.

The chain joins TRBV27 to TRBJ1-1; possible D gene TRBD1, 5 bases. The CDR3 is made up of 15 amino acids. Per the germline V gene, CDR1 is MNHEY and CDR2 is SMNVEV (reference sequence). V was trimmed by 0 bases and J by 0 bases, leaving 8 bases between them. The CDR3 nucleotides are TGTGCCAGCAGTTTATCGCCAGGGATGAACACTGAAGCTTTCTTT. It translates to CASSLSPGMNTEAFF.

The chain is built from TRBV18 and TRBJ2-7, with a tentative D call TRBD1 (5 bases). This CDR3 is built from 14 residues. V lost 3 bases and J lost 1, with 10 bases in between. Germline V gene sequence: CDR1 KGHSH, CDR2 LQKENI. In DNA form, the CDR3 reads TGTGCCAGCTCACCGGGGCAGTTATCCTACGAGCAGTACTTC. Its protein is CASSPGQLSYEQYF.

V and J are TRBV15 and TRBJ1-1; 7 nucleotides align to TRBD1. With 4 bases clipped from V and 5 bases from J, the junction kept 13 bases outside the gene matches. Per the germline V gene, CDR1 is LNHNV and CDR2 is YYDKDF (reference sequence). The CDR3 extends over 16 amino acids. The chain's CDR3 is CATSNRQGSLSTEAFF. DNA for the CDR3: TGTGCCACCAGCAACCGACAGGGATCGTTGAGTACTGAAGCTTTCTTT.